Listed here are 19 T cell receptor beta chains from one sample, sequenced in a study of persistence of HIV-infected CD4 T cells. These TCRs are of unknown antigen specificity. Sequencing used immunoSEQ version 4 in survey mode. Here immunoSEQ multiplex PCR was the method, and the copy in TCRdb shows in-frame clones only, minus some. The data show roughly 41,000 clones, approximately 86% seen once. This nonspecific control used anti-CD3/anti-CD28 bead stimulation of CD4+ T cells. CD4+ T cells upregulating both CD40 ligand and CD69 were sorted as responding cells. The sequencing here drew on CD4+ T cells sorted from PBMCs after approximately 20-hour stimulation, taken from a patient who received antiretroviral therapy. These receptor sequences come from an adult man with HIV who was CMV-seropositive.

This clone has just a few counts. Here the CDR3 reads CASSDKSGRGSNEQFF. DNA for the CDR3: TGTGCCAGCAGTGACAAGAGCGGGAGAGGTAGTAATGAGCAGTTCTTC. V is TRBV2 and J is TRBJ2-1; 8 bases line up with TRBD2. Germline-derived CDR1 and CDR2 are SNHLY and FYNNEI. The V and J ends lost 3 bases and 7 bases, in that order; junction bases with no gene match: 11. CDR3 length: 16 residues.

The V gene is TRBV7-8, the J gene TRBJ2-2; TRBD1 aligns across 9 bases. The length of the CDR3 is 13 residues. The trim removed 9 bases at V and 4 bases at J, leaving 3 bases unmatched. Germline V gene data show CDR1 as SGHVS and CDR2 as FQNEAQ. The CDR3 sequence: CASRTGVTGELFF. The CDR3 bases are TGTGCCAGTAGGACAGGGGTCACCGGGGAGCTGTTTTTT.

This chain joins TRBV2 and TRBJ2-7; D is perhaps TRBD1 or TRBD2 (5 bases each). V was cut by 5 bases and J by 2 bases, with 10 bases left in between. CDR3 length equals 13 residues. The V gene's germline CDR1 is SNHLY and CDR2 FYNNEI. This CDR3 is CASSSGAAYEQYF. DNA for the CDR3: TGTGCCAGCAGTTCCGGGGCCGCCTACGAGCAGTACTTC.

This chain links TRBV3-1 (or the pseudogene TRBV3-2) with TRBJ2-1; D is perhaps TRBD2 (5 bases). The CDR3 consists of 15 residues. V lost 1 base and J lost 1, with 8 bases in between. Germline V gene data show CDR1 as LGHDT and CDR2 as YNNKEL (reference sequence). The CDR3 here is CASSQGSGSYNEQFF. Here the CDR3 DNA reads TGTGCCAGCAGCCAAGGGAGCGGATCCTACAATGAGCAGTTCTTC.

The chain employs TRBV5-1 and TRBJ2-7; TRBD1 matches 8 bases. Germline assignment: CDR1 SGHRS and CDR2 YFSETQ. This CDR3 has 15 amino acids. J gave up 3 bases and V 4 bases, and 9 bases lay outside the gene matches. CDR3 in amino acids: CASSQTSGQGYEQYF. Here the CDR3 DNA reads TGCGCCAGCAGCCAAACATCCGGACAGGGCTACGAGCAGTACTTC. The entire variable domain, with the rest obtained from reference TRBV5-1 and TRBJ2-7, is as follows: KAGVTQTPRYLIKTRGQQVTLSCSPISGHRSVSWYQQTPGQGLQFLFEYFSETQRNKGNFPGRFSGRQFSNSRSEMNVSTLELGDSALYLCASSQTSGQGYEQYFGPGTRLTVT.

V gene TRBV5-6 combines with J gene TRBJ2-2; possible D gene TRBD2, 5 bases. Germline assignment: CDR1 SGHDT and CDR2 YYEEEE. CDR3 length equals 16 residues. Trimming stripped 0 bases from V and 4 bases from J, with 13 bases between. In DNA form, the CDR3 reads TGTGCCAGCAGCTTGGAGGTGGGAGTCGGCACCGGGGAGCTGTTTTTT. Translated: CASSLEVGVGTGELFF. Using reference TRBV5-6 and TRBJ2-2 for the parts outside the CDR3, the full variable domain is DAGVTQSPTHLIKTRGQQVTLRCSPKSGHDTVSWYQQALGQGPQFIFQYYEEEERQRGNFPDRFSGHQFPNYSSELNVNALLLGDSALYLCASSLEVGVGTGELFFGEGSRLTVL.

V and J are TRBV6-5 and TRBJ1-3; no firm D call. This CDR3 is 14 amino acids long. The V end was cut by 5 bases, the J end by 3 bases, with 11 bases between. The germline CDR1 and CDR2 sequences are MNHEY and SVGAGI. The CDR3 reads CASSPAGNGNTIYF. The CDR3, as DNA: TGTGCCAGCAGTCCGGCCGGTAATGGAAACACCATATATTTT.

J is TRBJ2-3 and V is TRBV18; no clear D. V gave up 0 bases and J gave up 0 bases, with 1 base separating them. This CDR3 has 13 residues. In germline, CDR1 is KGHSH, CDR2 LQKENI. The CDR3 DNA reads TGTGCCAGCTCACCACCGAGCACAGATACGCAGTATTTT. The encoded protein is CASSPPSTDTQYF. Supplemented by reference TRBV18 and TRBJ2-3, the full variable domain reads NAGVMQNPRHLVRRRGQEARLRCSPMKGHSHVYWYRQLPEEGLKFMVYLQKENIIDESGMPKERFSAEFPKEGPSILRIQQVVRGDSAAYFCASSPPSTDTQYFGPGTRLTVL.

The chain links TRBV9 to TRBJ1-1; D uncertain. Germline loops: CDR1 SGDLS, CDR2 YYNGEE. The germline V and J ends were trimmed by 7 bases and 5 bases, with 12 bases remaining between them. The CDR3 contains 12 residues. CDR3 region: CASRGPETEAFF. In DNA form, the CDR3 reads TGTGCCAGCCGAGGGCCTGAGACTGAAGCTTTCTTT.

The chain combines TRBV7-9 with TRBJ2-3; unclear D gene. Germline V gene data show CDR1 as SEHNR and CDR2 as FQNEAQ (reference sequence). The CDR3 runs to 15 residues. Trimming took off 1 base at V and 0 bases at J, with 8 bases between the two ends. In DNA, the CDR3 is TGTGCCAGCAGCTTAGGCGTGGGGAGCACAGATACGCAGTATTTT. Translating gives CASSLGVGSTDTQYF.

The chain joins TRBV6-1 to TRBJ1-2; no reliable D call. V lost 3 bases to trimming and J lost 1 base, with 12 bases between them. Germline CDR1 is MNHNS and CDR2 is SASEGT. The CDR3 length is 15 residues. The CDR3 DNA follows: TGTGCCAGCAGTGACCCATCCCGCAGTAACTATGGCTACACCTTC. Protein sequence: CASSDPSRSNYGYTF.

The chain is built from TRBV6-5 and TRBJ1-5; D call uncertain. From germline, CDR1 is MNHEY and CDR2 SVGAGI. This CDR3 has 16 residues. V lost 0 bases to trimming and J lost 5 bases, with 14 bases between them. The CDR3 nucleotides read TGTGCCAGCAGTTACTCCCGATGGCCGGGCGATCAGCCCCAGCATTTT. This encodes CASSYSRWPGDQPQHF.

This clone was counted a few times. The chain joins TRBV2 to TRBJ2-1; 9 nucleotides align to TRBD2. The CDR3 length is 15 residues. CDR1 and CDR2 (germline): SNHLY, FYNNEI. V trimming: 6 bases; J trimming: 4 bases; junction bases outside the gene matches: 7. CDR3 nucleotides: TGTGCCAGCAGAAAGGAGGCGGGAGGGTACAATGAGCAGTTCTTC. Protein product: CASRKEAGGYNEQFF.

V is TRBV7-2 and J is TRBJ1-1, with no clear D. The CDR3 totals 14 residues. Germline loops: CDR1 SGHTA, CDR2 FQGNSA. V shed 5 bases and J shed 0 bases, with 10 bases lying between them. The CDR3 region has the DNA TGTGCCAGCAGCGTCTATTTGATGAACACTGAAGCTTTCTTT. Amino acids: CASSVYLMNTEAFF.

The chain is built from TRBV6-5 and TRBJ1-2; 9 positions match TRBD1. There are 15 residues in the CDR3. Germline-derived CDR1 and CDR2 are MNHEY and SVGAGI. The J segment lost 4 bases and the V segment lost 6 bases, leaving 9 bases of the junction unmatched. DNA of the CDR3: TGTGCCAGCAGCAAAGACAGGGGGGATGCCTATGGCTACACCTTC. It specifies CASSKDRGDAYGYTF.

This clone is a singleton in its sample. One end of the junction fails to match germline, which may point to a read error. The gene calls are TRBV3-1 (or the pseudogene TRBV3-2) and TRBJ2-3; 11 bases are a match to TRBD2. The CDR3 is 17 amino acids. Germline assignment: CDR1 LGHDT and CDR2 YNNKEL (reference sequence). CDR3: CASNQARLAGSTDTQYF. The CDR3 bases are TGTGCCAGCAACCAAGCCAGACTAGCGGGAAGCACAGATACGCAGTATTTT.

The chain recombines TRBV7-2 with TRBJ1-5; 7 bases fit TRBD1. CDR1 and CDR2 from the germline V gene are SGHTA and FQGNSA. This CDR3 spans 14 amino acids. V trimming: 4 bases; J trimming: 7 bases; junction bases outside the gene matches: 7. The CDR3 DNA follows: TGTGCCAGCAGCTCCCGACAGGGCGGCCAGCCCCAGCATTTT. Amino acid sequence: CASSSRQGGQPQHF.

This chain joins TRBV20-1 and TRBJ1-6, with 11 bases identical to TRBD1. Germline loops: CDR1 DFQATT, CDR2 SNEGSKA (reference sequence). V dropped 3 bases and J dropped 0; count of bases not matched to a gene: 7. There are 18 residues in the CDR3. This chain's CDR3 is CSASLGTGGSSYNSPLHF. The CDR3 DNA reads as TGCAGTGCTAGTCTTGGGACAGGGGGTAGCTCCTATAATTCACCCCTCCACTTT.

The CDR3 reads CASTKGGAREKLFF. The CDR3 DNA follows: TGTGCCAGCACCAAAGGGGGGGCGCGGGAAAAACTGTTTTTT. V and J are TRBV14 and TRBJ1-4, with a tentative D call TRBD1 (6 bases). V was trimmed by 7 bases and J by 8 bases, leaving 17 bases between them. Germline V gene sequence: CDR1 SGHDN, CDR2 FVKESK. This CDR3 contains 14 residues.